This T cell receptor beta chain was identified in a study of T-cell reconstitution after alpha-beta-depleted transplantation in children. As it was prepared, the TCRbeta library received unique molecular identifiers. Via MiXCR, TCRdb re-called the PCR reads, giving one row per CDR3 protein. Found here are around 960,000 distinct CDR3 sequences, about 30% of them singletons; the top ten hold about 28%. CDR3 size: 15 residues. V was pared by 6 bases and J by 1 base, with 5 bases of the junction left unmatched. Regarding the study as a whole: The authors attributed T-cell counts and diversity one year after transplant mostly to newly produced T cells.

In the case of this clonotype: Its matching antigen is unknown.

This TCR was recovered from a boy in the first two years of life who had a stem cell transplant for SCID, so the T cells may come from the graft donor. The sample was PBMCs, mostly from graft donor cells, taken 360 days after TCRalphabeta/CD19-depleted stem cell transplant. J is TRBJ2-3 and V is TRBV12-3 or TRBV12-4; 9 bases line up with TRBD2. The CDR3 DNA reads TGTGCCAGCAGAACGGCGGGGGGGGGCACAGATACGCAGTATTTT. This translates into CASRTAGGGTDTQYF.